This T cell receptor (beta chain) appears in the sequencing data of a study of cytomegalovirus exposure and HLA in healthy donors. Across the whole study: The 100 to 150 validation repertoires, a later analysis reported, used the same platform as the 550 to 700 repertoires from the first cohort. Study results and limitations: That first-cohort TCR clusters tended to co-occur in the 130 or so validation repertoires was found in a later analysis. The authors enumerated roughly 160 TCR beta chains as linked to cytomegalovirus. Cytomegalovirus status was reportedly diagnosed by the classifier with high sensitivity and specificity.

Only in-frame clones appear in the TCRdb table, and some are missing; sequencing was by immunoSEQ multiplex PCR. The sample shows roughly 130,000 clones, 90% of them seen only once. About this clone: Its specificity is unknown.

This CDR3 is 12 amino acids long. Germline V gives CDR1 MNHNY, CDR2 SVGAGI (reference sequence). V was trimmed by 10 bases and J by 5 bases, leaving 11 bases between them. This chain links TRBV6-6 with TRBJ1-4, with D possibly TRBD1 on 5 matching bases. Input material: PBMCs. This sequence originates from a woman in her thirties in good health and CMV-seropositive. CDR3 sequence: CATRQNNEKLFF. DNA of the CDR3: TGTGCCACCAGACAGAACAATGAAAAACTGTTTTTT.